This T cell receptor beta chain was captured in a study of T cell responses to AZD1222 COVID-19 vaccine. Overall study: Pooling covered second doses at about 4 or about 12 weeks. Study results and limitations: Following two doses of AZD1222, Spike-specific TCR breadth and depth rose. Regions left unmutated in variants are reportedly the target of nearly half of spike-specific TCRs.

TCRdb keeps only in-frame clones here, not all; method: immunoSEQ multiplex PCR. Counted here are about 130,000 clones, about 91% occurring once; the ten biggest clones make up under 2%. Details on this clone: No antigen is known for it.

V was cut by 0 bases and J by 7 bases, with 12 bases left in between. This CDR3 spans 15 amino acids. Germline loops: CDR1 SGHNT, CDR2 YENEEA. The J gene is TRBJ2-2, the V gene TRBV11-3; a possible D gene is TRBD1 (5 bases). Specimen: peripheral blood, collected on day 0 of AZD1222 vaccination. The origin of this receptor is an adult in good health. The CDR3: CASSLDGAGIGELFF. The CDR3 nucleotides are TGTGCCAGCAGCTTAGATGGGGCAGGGATCGGGGAGCTGTTTTTT. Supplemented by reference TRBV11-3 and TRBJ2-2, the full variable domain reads EAGVVQSPRYKIIEKKQPVAFWCNPISGHNTLYWYLQNLGQGPELLIRYENEEAVDDSQLPKDRFSAERLKGVDSTLKIQPAELGDSAVYLCASSLDGAGIGELFFGEGSRLTVL.